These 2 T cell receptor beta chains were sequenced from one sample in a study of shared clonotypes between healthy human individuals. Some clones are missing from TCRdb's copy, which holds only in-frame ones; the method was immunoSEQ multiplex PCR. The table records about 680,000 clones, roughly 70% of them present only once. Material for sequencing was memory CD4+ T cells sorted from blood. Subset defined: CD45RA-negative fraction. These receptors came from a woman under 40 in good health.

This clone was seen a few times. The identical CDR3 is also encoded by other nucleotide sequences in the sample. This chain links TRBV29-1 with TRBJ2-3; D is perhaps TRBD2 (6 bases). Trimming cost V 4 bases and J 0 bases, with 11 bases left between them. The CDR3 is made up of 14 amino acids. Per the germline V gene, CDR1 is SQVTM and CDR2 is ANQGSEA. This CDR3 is CSVAAGTSTDTQYF. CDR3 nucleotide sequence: TGCAGCGTTGCGGCCGGGACTAGCACAGATACGCAGTATTTT.

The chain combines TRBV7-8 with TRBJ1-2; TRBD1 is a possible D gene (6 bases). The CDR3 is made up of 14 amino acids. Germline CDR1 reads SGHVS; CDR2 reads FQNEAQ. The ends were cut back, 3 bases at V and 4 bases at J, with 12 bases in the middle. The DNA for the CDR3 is TGTGCCAGCAGCTTTTCCGGGGGCGGCTATGGCTACACCTTC. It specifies CASSFSGGGYGYTF.